Listed here are 29 T cell receptor beta chains from one sample, sequenced in a study of blood T cell repertoires in COVID-19 (dated by TCRdb to about 2020). The library was prepared using the immunoSEQ multiplex PCR assay. Imported from immuneACCESS, the table was reduced by TCRdb to in-frame sequences with V and J called. These copies leave out some clones; in studies compared against another copy, an unresolved V gene accounts for under half, and the cause of the remainder is not known. This sample holds under 300,000 clones; 85% to 90% were observed only once. The ten most abundant clones make up 0.9% to 1% of the sample. The sample taken for sequencing was peripheral blood. The receptors originated from a woman between 40 and 50 years old who had recovered from COVID-19.

The chain's CDR3 is CAWTLADEQFF. The CDR3 nucleotides are TGTGCCTGGACGTTAGCGGATGAGCAGTTCTTC. The chain recombines TRBV30 with TRBJ2-1, with a tentative D call TRBD2 (6 bases). CDR1 and CDR2 (germline): GTSNPN, SVGIG (reference sequence). V lost 4 bases and J lost 8, with 9 bases in between. This CDR3 is 11 amino acids long.

This sequence joins TRBV7-6 and TRBJ1-1, with 9 nucleotides matching TRBD1. CDR1 and CDR2 from the germline V gene are SGHVS and FNYEAQ. This CDR3 is 16 amino acids long. V gave up 0 bases and J gave up 3 bases; unmatched junction bases: 5. The CDR3 loop is CASSLATGTGHTEAFF. In DNA form, the CDR3 reads TGTGCCAGCAGCTTAGCCACCGGGACAGGGCACACTGAAGCTTTCTTT.

Concerning this clone itself: The junction does not match germline at one end; this may be a read error. This chain connects TRBV6-1 to TRBJ2-3, with a tentative D call TRBD2 (6 bases). CDR1 and CDR2 from the germline V gene are MNHNS and SASEGT. The CDR3 has 14 amino acids. The CDR3 DNA reads TGTGCCAGCAGTGAAGGAGTGGCTTGGCCGCCGGGGGATTTT. It is translated as CASSEGVAWPPGDF.

This rearrangement joins TRBV4-1 to TRBJ1-1; D is possibly TRBD1 (5 bases). Germline CDR1 and CDR2: MGHRA and YSYEKL. This CDR3 is built from 17 residues. The V and J ends lost 1 base and 0 bases respectively, with 15 bases between them. In DNA, the CDR3 is TGCGCCAGCAGCCAAGTCGGGGGGGGGAGGATGAACACTGAAGCTTTCTTT. Its translation: CASSQVGGGRMNTEAFF.

This clone showed up just a few times. The rearrangement joins TRBV6-5 to TRBJ1-2; TRBD1 matches at 7 bases. V was clipped by 5 bases and J by 8 bases; unmatched bases: 11. Germline V lookup: CDR1 MNHEY, CDR2 SVGAGI. The CDR3 spans 14 residues. CDR3 residues: CASSTQGRVEGYTF. CDR3 nucleotide sequence: TGTGCCAGCAGTACACAGGGGAGAGTTGAAGGCTACACCTTC.

V is TRBV27 and J is TRBJ1-4; D is possibly TRBD1 (6 bases). Germline assignment: CDR1 MNHEY and CDR2 SMNVEV (reference sequence). Trimming took off 4 bases at V and 7 bases at J, with 13 bases between the two ends. This CDR3 contains 14 residues. CDR3 residues: CASSSQGPGEKLFF. CDR3 sequence (DNA): TGTGCCAGCAGTTCGCAGGGGCCGGGTGAAAAACTGTTTTTT.

The CDR3 spells CASSLSERLAKNIQYF. Written as DNA, the CDR3 is TGTGCCAGCAGTTTATCGGAGCGGCTAGCCAAAAACATTCAGTACTTC. The chain uses TRBV27 and TRBJ2-4; tentatively, D is TRBD2 (5 bases). The CDR3 has 16 residues. The V gene lost 0 bases and the J gene lost 0 bases, with 9 bases spanning the gap. In germline, CDR1 is MNHEY, CDR2 SMNVEV (reference sequence).

The rearrangement uses TRBV4-3 and TRBJ1-1, with TRBD1 as a possible D gene (5 bases). V gave up 4 bases and J gave up 7 bases, with 16 bases separating them. From germline, CDR1 is LGHNA and CDR2 YSLEER. The CDR3 spans 14 residues. DNA of the CDR3: TGCGCCAGCAGCCTCGACGGCACCGGGGGTGAAGCTTTCTTT. Protein sequence: CASSLDGTGGEAFF.

V is TRBV19 and J is TRBJ2-4; tentatively, D is TRBD2 (5 bases). Germline CDR1 reads LNHDA; CDR2 reads SQIVND (reference sequence). The CDR3 covers 17 residues. V lost 3 bases to trimming and J lost 0 bases, with 15 bases between them. The CDR3 bases are TGTGCCAGTAGTATGTTGGGCGGGTCCTTAGCCAAAAACATTCAGTACTTC. Residues: CASSMLGGSLAKNIQYF.

The chain is built from TRBV7-2 and TRBJ2-2; 11 nucleotides match TRBD2. The CDR3 has 15 amino acids. Germline assignment: CDR1 SGHTA and CDR2 FQGNSA. Trimming removed 6 bases from V and 5 bases from J; junction bases left unmatched: 5. CDR3 sequence reads: CASRRSGRGTGELFF. The CDR3 DNA is TGTGCCAGCAGACGTAGCGGGAGGGGTACCGGGGAGCTGTTTTTT. Supplemented by reference TRBV7-2 and TRBJ2-2, the full variable domain reads GAGVSQSPSNKVTEKGKDVELRCDPISGHTALYWYRQSLGQGLEFLIYFQGNSAPDKSGLPSDRFSAERTGGSVSTLTIQRTQQEDSAVYLCASRRSGRGTGELFFGEGSRLTVL.

The gene calls are TRBV7-2 and TRBJ2-2; TRBD2 matches 7 bases. The V gene end was trimmed by 4 bases and the J gene end by 4 bases; junction bases not matched to a gene: 6. CDR3 length equals 15 residues. Germline-derived CDR1 and CDR2 are SGHTA and FQGNSA. In nucleotides, the CDR3 is TGTGCCAGCAGCTCACTGGGCGGGAGCACCGGGGAGCTGTTTTTT. This gives the protein CASSSLGGSTGELFF.

The chain employs TRBV11-2 and TRBJ1-1; D unclear. This CDR3 region has 14 residues. Germline-derived CDR1 and CDR2 are SGHAT and FQNNGV. The V end was cut by 5 bases, the J end by 2 bases, with 12 bases between. The CDR3 region has the DNA TGTGCCAGCAGCCCGCAGAGGGCTAACACTGAAGCTTTCTTT. Translation gives CASSPQRANTEAFF.

The chain combines TRBV4-2 with TRBJ2-7, with D perhaps TRBD2 (6 bases). The ends were cut back, 1 base at V and 3 bases at J, with 13 bases in the middle. This CDR3 contains 15 residues. Germline V CDR1 and CDR2: LGHNA, YNFKEQ. In DNA, the CDR3 is TGTGCCAGCAGCCAAGCCGGGACCGGGGGCTACGAGCAGTACTTC. It specifies CASSQAGTGGYEQYF.

This chain joins TRBV10-3 and TRBJ1-1; tentatively, D is TRBD1 (5 bases). Germline loops: CDR1 ENHRY, CDR2 SYGVKD. V lost 0 bases, J lost 4 bases, and 12 bases lay in between. CDR3 size: 15 residues. The CDR3 spells CAISESLGVGTEAFF. The CDR3 nucleotides are TGTGCCATCAGTGAGTCGTTAGGGGTTGGCACTGAAGCTTTCTTT.

The chain combines TRBV9 with TRBJ1-2; D possibly corresponds to TRBD1 (5 bases). Germline CDR1 reads SGDLS; CDR2 reads YYNGEE. CDR3 length: 15 residues. Between the trimmed V and J ends, which lost 1 base and 4 bases, there was a span of 14 bases. In DNA form, the CDR3 reads TGTGCCAGCAGCGTAACCCGCCTGGGGGGCTATGGCTACACCTTC. The encoded protein is CASSVTRLGGYGYTF. The variable domain in full, with the rest retrieved from reference TRBV9 and TRBJ1-2, is DSGVTQTPKHLITATGQRVTLRCSPRSGDLSVYWYQQSLDQGLQFLIQYYNGEERAKGNILERFSAQQFPDLHSELNLSSLELGDSALYFCASSVTRLGGYGYTFGSGTRLTVV.

J is TRBJ2-7 and V is TRBV5-4, with D perhaps matching TRBD2 (6 bases). This CDR3 region has 13 residues. The germline V gene has CDR1 SGHNT and CDR2 YYREEE (reference sequence). V was clipped by 3 bases and J by 9 bases, with 16 bases between them. CDR3: CASSWRPDGGQYF. CDR3 DNA: TGTGCCAGCAGCTGGAGACCGGACGGGGGGCAGTACTTC.

The chain links TRBV14 to TRBJ2-7, with 7 nucleotides matching TRBD1. The CDR3 spans 14 residues. Germline trimming cut 4 bases from V and 0 bases from J; bases unmatched to any gene: 3. Per the germline V gene, CDR1 is SGHDN and CDR2 is FVKESK. The CDR3 coding sequence is TGTGCCAGCAGCCGGACAGGCCTCTCCTACGAGCAGTACTTC. Translation gives CASSRTGLSYEQYF.

The chain joins TRBV4-2 to TRBJ2-7, with 13 bases matching TRBD2. The CDR3 runs to 17 residues. Germline CDR1 and CDR2: LGHNA and YNFKEQ. The junction had 4 bases not matched to a gene; V was cut back by 1 base and J by 1 base. The CDR3 sequence: CASSQAQGLAGSYEQYF. CDR3 DNA sequence: TGTGCCAGCAGCCAAGCGCAGGGACTAGCGGGGTCCTACGAGCAGTACTTC.

V usage is TRBV13 and J usage is TRBJ1-1, with no clear D. V was trimmed by 2 bases and J by 6 bases, leaving 10 bases between them. There are 13 residues in the CDR3. The germline V gene encodes CDR1 PRHDT and CDR2 FYEKMQ (reference sequence). CDR3 nucleotide sequence: TGTGCCAGCAGCTTACGGAGCCCCCCTGAAGCTTTCTTT. It specifies CASSLRSPPEAFF.

V is TRBV7-2 and J is TRBJ2-3; TRBD2 matches 13 bases. Per germline, CDR1 SGHTA and CDR2 FQGNSA. The CDR3 has 15 residues. The V and J ends lost 8 bases and 6 bases, in that order; junction bases with no gene match: 8. CDR3 sequence reads: CASGLAGERTDTQYF. The CDR3 bases are TGTGCCAGCGGACTAGCGGGAGAGAGGACGGATACGCAGTATTTT.

The chain joins TRBV28 to TRBJ1-5; D is unclear. The CDR3 spans 14 residues. Germline CDR1 MDHEN, CDR2 SYDVKM. Between the trimmed V and J ends, which lost 3 bases and 3 bases, there was a span of 9 bases. The CDR3 protein is CASSFTGYNQPQHF. In nucleotides, the CDR3 is TGTGCCAGCAGTTTCACCGGGTACAATCAGCCCCAGCATTTT.

V usage is TRBV19 and J usage is TRBJ1-1, with D possibly TRBD1 on 5 matching bases. The CDR3 is 14 residues long. With 6 bases removed from V and 1 base from J, the gap between germline ends came to 12 bases. Germline-derived CDR1 and CDR2 are LNHDA and SQIVND (reference sequence). This CDR3 reads CASSPWGGNTEAFF. CDR3 sequence (DNA): TGTGCCAGTAGCCCCTGGGGGGGGAACACTGAAGCTTTCTTT.

The chain links TRBV11-3 to TRBJ1-6, with D unresolved. CDR1 SGHNT and CDR2 YENEEA come from the germline V gene. The CDR3 is made up of 13 amino acids. V gave up 5 bases and J gave up 7 bases, with 9 bases separating them. The CDR3 reads CASSRATNSPLHF. The CDR3 DNA sequence: TGTGCCAGCAGCCGCGCCACCAATTCACCCCTCCACTTT.

V and J are TRBV2 and TRBJ1-1, with D tentatively TRBD1 (5 bases). Germline V lookup: CDR1 SNHLY, CDR2 FYNNEI. The CDR3 spans 13 residues. Trimming took 2 bases from V and 6 from J, leaving 10 bases between them. CDR3 DNA sequence: TGTGCCAGCAGTGAATGGCGGGACGCTGAAGCTTTCTTT. This encodes CASSEWRDAEAFF.

The chain's CDR3 is CASSQDPLFF. CDR3 in DNA: TGTGCCAGCAGCCAAGACCCTCTGTTTTTT. The J gene is TRBJ1-4, the V gene TRBV3-1 (or the pseudogene TRBV3-2); D unclear. The CDR3 has 10 residues. CDR1 and CDR2 from the germline V gene are LGHDT and YNNKEL (reference sequence). Trimming cost V 0 bases and J 14 bases, with 4 bases left between them.

This rearrangement joins TRBV9 to TRBJ2-1; D possibly corresponds to TRBD2 (5 bases). Germline V gives CDR1 SGDLS, CDR2 YYNGEE. V lost 0 bases and J 2 bases, leaving 12 bases between the germline ends. The CDR3 spans 16 residues. The CDR3 region has the DNA TGTGCCAGCAGCGTAGGGCCAGCGGTCACCTACAATGAGCAGTTCTTC. Residues: CASSVGPAVTYNEQFF. The variable domain in full, with the rest retrieved from reference TRBV9 and TRBJ2-1, is DSGVTQTPKHLITATGQRVTLRCSPRSGDLSVYWYQQSLDQGLQFLIQYYNGEERAKGNILERFSAQQFPDLHSELNLSSLELGDSALYFCASSVGPAVTYNEQFFGPGTRLTVL.

This chain's CDR3 is CASGGEFYEQYF. CDR3 nucleotides: TGTGCCTCCGGGGGGGAATTCTACGAGCAGTACTTC. The chain joins TRBV9 to TRBJ2-7, with 8 bases that match TRBD2. The CDR3 spans 12 residues. CDR1 and CDR2 (germline): SGDLS, YYNGEE. J gave up 3 bases and V 10 bases, and 6 bases lay outside the gene matches.

This clone was picked up one time. The CDR3 sequence is CSVEAYREGGYGYTF. The DNA of the CDR3 is TGCAGCGTTGAAGCCTACAGGGAGGGTGGCTATGGCTACACCTTC. This chain uses TRBV29-1 with TRBJ1-2; D may be TRBD1 (6 bases). The length of the CDR3 is 15 residues. V was clipped by 1 base and J by 4 bases, with 16 bases between them. Germline lookup yields CDR1 SQVTM and CDR2 ANQGSEA. Based on the CDR3 plus reference TRBV29-1 and TRBJ1-2, the full variable domain is SAVISQKPSRDICQRGTSLTIQCQVDSQVTMMFWYRQQPGQSLTLIATANQGSEATYESGFVIDKFPISRPNLTFSTLTVSNMSPEDSSIYLCSVEAYREGGYGYTFGSGTRLTVV.

The table lists this clone with a count of one. The J gene is TRBJ1-2, the V gene TRBV24-1; tentatively, D is TRBD1 (5 bases). Germline CDR1 KGHDR, CDR2 SFDVKD. V lost 9 bases and J 5 bases, leaving 15 bases between the germline ends. The CDR3 length is 13 residues. The chain's CDR3 is CATPRRDRYGYTF. In nucleotides, the CDR3 is TGTGCCACCCCCCGGAGGGACCGGTATGGCTACACCTTC.